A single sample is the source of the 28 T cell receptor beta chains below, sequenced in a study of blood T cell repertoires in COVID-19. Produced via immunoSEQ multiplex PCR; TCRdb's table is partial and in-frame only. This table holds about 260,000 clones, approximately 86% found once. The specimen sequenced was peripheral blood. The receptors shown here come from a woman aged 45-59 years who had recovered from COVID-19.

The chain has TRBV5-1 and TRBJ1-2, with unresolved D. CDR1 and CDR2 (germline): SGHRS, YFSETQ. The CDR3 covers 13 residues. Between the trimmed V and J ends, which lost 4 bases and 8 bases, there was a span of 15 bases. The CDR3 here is CASSPDTSAGYTF. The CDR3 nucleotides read TGCGCCAGCAGCCCAGACACCTCCGCGGGCTACACCTTC.

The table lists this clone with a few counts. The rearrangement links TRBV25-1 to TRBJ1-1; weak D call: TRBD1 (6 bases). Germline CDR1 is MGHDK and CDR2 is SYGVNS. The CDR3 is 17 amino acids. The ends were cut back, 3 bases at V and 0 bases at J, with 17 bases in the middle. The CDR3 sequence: CASSEVEDSLMNTEAFF. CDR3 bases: TGTGCCAGCAGTGAGGTGGAGGACAGCCTCATGAACACTGAAGCTTTCTTT.

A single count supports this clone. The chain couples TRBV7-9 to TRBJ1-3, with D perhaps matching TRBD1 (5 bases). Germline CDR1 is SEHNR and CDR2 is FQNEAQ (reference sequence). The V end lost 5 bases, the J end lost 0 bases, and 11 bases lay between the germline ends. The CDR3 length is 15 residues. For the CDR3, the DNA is TGTGCCAGCAGCCCGACAGTAAACTCTGGAAACACCATATATTTT. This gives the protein CASSPTVNSGNTIYF.

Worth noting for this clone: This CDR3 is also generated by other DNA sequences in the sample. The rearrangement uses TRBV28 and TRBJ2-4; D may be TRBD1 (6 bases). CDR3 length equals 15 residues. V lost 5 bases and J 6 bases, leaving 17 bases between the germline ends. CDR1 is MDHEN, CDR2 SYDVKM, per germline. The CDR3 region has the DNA TGTGCCAGCAGTCCCCCCGACAGGTTACGAAACATTCAGTACTTC. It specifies CASSPPDRLRNIQYF.

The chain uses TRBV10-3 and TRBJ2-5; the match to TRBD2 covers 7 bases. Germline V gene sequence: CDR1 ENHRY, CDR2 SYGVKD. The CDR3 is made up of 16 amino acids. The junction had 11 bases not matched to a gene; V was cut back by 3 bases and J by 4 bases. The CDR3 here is CAISDSRTRSGETQYF. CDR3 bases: TGTGCCATCAGTGATTCGCGGACTAGATCCGGAGAGACCCAGTACTTC.

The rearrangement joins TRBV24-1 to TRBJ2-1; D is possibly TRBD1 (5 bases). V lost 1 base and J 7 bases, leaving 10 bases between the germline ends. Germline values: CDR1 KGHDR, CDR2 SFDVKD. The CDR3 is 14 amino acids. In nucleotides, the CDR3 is TGTGCCACCAGTGATTTTGCCGCAGGGAATGAGCAGTTCTTC. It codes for CATSDFAAGNEQFF.

CDR3 DNA sequence: TGCGCCAGCAGCCAGCAAGGGGCCGTTACTAGCACAGATACGCAGTATTTT. Residues: CASSQQGAVTSTDTQYF. This rearrangement joins TRBV4-3 to TRBJ2-3; maybe TRBD1 (5 bases). Per germline, CDR1 LGHNA and CDR2 YSLEER. Trimming left V 3 bases short and J 0 bases short, with 16 bases between. The CDR3 extends over 17 amino acids.

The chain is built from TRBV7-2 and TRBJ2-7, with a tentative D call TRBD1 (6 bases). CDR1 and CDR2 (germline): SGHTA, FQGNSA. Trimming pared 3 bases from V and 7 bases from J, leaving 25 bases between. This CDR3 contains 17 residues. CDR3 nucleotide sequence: TGTGCCAGCAGCTTTTATAAGGGGACGGACAGAGATGCGGAGCAGTACTTC. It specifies CASSFYKGTDRDAEQYF.

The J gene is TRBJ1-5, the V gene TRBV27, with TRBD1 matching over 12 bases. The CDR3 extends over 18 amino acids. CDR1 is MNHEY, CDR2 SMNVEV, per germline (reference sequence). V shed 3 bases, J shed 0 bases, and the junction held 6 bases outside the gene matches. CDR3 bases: TGTGCCAGCAGTTTGTCCGGGACAGGGGGCATTAGCAATCAGCCCCAGCATTTT. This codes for CASSLSGTGGISNQPQHF.

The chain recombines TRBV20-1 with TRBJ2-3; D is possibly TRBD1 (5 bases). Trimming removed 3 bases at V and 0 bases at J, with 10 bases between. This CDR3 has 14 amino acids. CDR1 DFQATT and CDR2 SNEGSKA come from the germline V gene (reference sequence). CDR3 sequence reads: CSASWQGSTDTQYF. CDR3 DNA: TGCAGTGCTAGTTGGCAGGGTAGCACAGATACGCAGTATTTT.

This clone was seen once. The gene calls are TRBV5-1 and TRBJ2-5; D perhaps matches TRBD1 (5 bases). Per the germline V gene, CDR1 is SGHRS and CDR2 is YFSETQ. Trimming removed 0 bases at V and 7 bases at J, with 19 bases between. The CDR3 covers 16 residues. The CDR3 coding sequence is TGCGCCAGCAGCTTGGCCTTGACAGCCTTCGTAGGGACCCAGTACTTC. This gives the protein CASSLALTAFVGTQYF.

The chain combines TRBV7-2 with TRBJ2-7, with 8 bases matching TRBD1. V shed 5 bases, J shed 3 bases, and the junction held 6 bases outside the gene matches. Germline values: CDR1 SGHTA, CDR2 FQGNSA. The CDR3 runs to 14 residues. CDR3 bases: TGTGCCAGCAGCGCGGGACAGGCCGACTACGAGCAGTACTTC. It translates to CASSAGQADYEQYF.

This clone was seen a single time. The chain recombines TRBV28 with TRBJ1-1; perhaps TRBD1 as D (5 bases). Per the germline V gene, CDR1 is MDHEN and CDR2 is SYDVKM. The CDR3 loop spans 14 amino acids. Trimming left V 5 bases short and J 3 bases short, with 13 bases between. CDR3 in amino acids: CASSPATAYTEAFF. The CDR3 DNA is TGTGCCAGCAGTCCTGCGACAGCCTACACTGAAGCTTTCTTT.

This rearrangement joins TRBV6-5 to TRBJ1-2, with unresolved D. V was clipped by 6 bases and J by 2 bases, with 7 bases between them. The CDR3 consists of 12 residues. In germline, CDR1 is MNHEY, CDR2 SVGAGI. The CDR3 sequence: CASREPNYGYTF. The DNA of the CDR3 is TGTGCCAGCAGGGAGCCCAACTATGGCTACACCTTC.

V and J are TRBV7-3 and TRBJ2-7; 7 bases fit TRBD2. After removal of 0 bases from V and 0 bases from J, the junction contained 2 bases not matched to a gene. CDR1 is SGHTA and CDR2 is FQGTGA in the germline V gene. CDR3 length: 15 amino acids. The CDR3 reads CASSLTGGSSYEQYF. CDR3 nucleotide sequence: TGTGCCAGCAGCTTAACGGGCGGGAGCTCCTACGAGCAGTACTTC.

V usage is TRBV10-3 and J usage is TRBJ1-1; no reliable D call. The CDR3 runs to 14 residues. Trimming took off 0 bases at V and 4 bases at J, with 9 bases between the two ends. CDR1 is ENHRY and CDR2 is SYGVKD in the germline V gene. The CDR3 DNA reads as TGTGCCATCAGTGAGTCTCAGGTTCCCACTGAAGCTTTCTTT. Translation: CAISESQVPTEAFF.

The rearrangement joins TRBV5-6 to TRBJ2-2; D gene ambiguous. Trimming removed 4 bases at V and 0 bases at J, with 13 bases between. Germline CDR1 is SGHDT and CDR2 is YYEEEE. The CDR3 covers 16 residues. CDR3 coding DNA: TGTGCCAGCAGCCCGGCGAGGAAAACGAACACCGGGGAGCTGTTTTTT. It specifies CASSPARKTNTGELFF.

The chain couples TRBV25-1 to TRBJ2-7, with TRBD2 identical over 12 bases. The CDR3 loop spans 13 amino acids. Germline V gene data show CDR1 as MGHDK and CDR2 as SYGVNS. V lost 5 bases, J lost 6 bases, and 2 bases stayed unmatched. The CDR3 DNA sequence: TGTGCCAGCAGTCTAGCGGGAGGGCTCGAGCAGTACTTC. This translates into CASSLAGGLEQYF.

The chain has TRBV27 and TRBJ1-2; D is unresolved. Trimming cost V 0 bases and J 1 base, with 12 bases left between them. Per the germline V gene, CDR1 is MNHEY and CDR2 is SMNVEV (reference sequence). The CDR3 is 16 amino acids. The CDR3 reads CASSLSPSGGNYGYTF. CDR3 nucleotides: TGTGCCAGCAGTTTATCCCCGAGCGGCGGTAACTATGGCTACACCTTC.

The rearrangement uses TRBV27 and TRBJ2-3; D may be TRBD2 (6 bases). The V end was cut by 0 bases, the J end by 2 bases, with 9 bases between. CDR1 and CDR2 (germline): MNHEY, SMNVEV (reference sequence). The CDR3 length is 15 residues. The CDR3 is CASSLSSGYTDTQYF. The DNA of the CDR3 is TGTGCCAGCAGTTTATCTAGCGGTTACACAGATACGCAGTATTTT.

DNA for the CDR3: TGTGCCAGCAGTCTGGACAGGGGGCTTGGCTACACCTTC. It translates to CASSLDRGLGYTF. The J gene is TRBJ1-2, the V gene TRBV11-2, with 11 bases fitting TRBD1. This CDR3 spans 13 amino acids. The J segment lost 7 bases and the V segment lost 6 bases, leaving 4 bases of the junction unmatched. The germline gives CDR1 SGHAT, CDR2 FQNNGV.

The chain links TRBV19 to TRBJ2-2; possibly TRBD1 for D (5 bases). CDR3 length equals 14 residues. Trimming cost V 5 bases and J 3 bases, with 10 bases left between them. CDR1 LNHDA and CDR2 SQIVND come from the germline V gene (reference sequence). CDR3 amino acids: CASSLRQHTGELFF. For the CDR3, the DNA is TGTGCCAGTAGTCTAAGACAGCACACCGGGGAGCTGTTTTTT.

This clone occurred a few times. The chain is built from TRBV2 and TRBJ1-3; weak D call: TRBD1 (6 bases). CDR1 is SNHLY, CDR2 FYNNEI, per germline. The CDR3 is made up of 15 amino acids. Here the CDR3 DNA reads TGTGCTTCTAGGTGGCTGGGGGCGATCGGAAACACCATATATTTT. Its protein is CASRWLGAIGNTIYF.

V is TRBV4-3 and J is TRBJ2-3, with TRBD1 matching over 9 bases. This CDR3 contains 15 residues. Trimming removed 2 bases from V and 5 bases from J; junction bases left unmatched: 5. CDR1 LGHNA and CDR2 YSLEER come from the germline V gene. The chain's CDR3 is CASSQPGQGQDTQYF. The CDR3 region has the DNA TGCGCCAGCAGCCAACCCGGACAGGGGCAAGATACGCAGTATTTT.

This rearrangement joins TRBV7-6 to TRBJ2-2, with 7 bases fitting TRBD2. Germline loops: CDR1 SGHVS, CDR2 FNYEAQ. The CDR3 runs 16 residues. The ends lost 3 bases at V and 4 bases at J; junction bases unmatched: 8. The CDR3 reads CASSLVLGEGTGELFF. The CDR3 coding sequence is TGTGCCAGCAGCTTGGTACTAGGGGAGGGCACCGGGGAGCTGTTTTTT.

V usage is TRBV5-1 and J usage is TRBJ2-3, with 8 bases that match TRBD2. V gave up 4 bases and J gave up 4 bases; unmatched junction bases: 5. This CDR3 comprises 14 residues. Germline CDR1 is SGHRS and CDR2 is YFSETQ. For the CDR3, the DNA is TGCGCCAGCAGCACAAGCGGGAGCGCAGATACGCAGTATTTT. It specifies CASSTSGSADTQYF.

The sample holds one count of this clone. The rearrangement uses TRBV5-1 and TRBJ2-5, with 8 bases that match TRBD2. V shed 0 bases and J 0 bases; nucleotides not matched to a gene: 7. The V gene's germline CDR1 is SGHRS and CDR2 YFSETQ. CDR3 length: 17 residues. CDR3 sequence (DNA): TGCGCCAGCAGCTTGGGGCTGGGCGGGAGGTACCAAGAGACCCAGTACTTC. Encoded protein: CASSLGLGGRYQETQYF.

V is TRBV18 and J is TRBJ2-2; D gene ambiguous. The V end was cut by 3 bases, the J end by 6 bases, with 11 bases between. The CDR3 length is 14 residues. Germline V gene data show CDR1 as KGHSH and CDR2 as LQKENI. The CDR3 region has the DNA TGTGCCAGCTCACCGGCGCAAACAGCCGGGGAGCTGTTTTTT. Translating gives CASSPAQTAGELFF.